This T cell receptor (beta chain) originates from a study of T cell repertoires in aging, cancer and after chemotherapy. Multiplex touch-down PCR with TRB-A/B primers amplified rearranged V-D-J TRB sequences. TCRdb reanalysed the multiplex PCR reads using MiXCR and keeps one entry per CDR3 protein. The repertoire has roughly 1,800 distinct CDR3 sequences, around 28% of them found once; the top ten carry almost 50%. The template was genomic DNA from peripheral blood, not RNA. The CDR3 loop spans 13 amino acids. V was trimmed by 6 bases and J by 7 bases, leaving 13 bases between them. Germline CDR1 and CDR2: MNHEY and SVGAGI. This clonotype was observed a handful of times.

The sequence was collected from a human donor with a solid tumor. The chain has TRBV6-5 and TRBJ1-5; weak D call: TRBD1 (5 bases). The sample comprised blood. CDR3 coding DNA: TGTGCCAGCAGGGATAGGAGGGGACAGCCCCAGCATTTT. Translation gives CASRDRRGQPQHF.